This TCR beta chain is drawn from a study of shared clonotypes between healthy human individuals. Data came from immunoSEQ multiplex PCR; TCRdb stores just in-frame clones and leaves some out. The table records around 990,000 clones, around three quarters of them present only once. Germline V gene data show CDR1 as SGHNT and CDR2 as YYREEE (reference sequence). Losses at the gene ends were 0 bases for V and 2 bases for J; bases not matched to a gene: 6. The CDR3 length is 16 residues. This receptor was obtained from a man between 18 and 35 years old in good health. Some clones in this sample may be carry-over from other donors' samples. The specimen sequenced was memory CD4+ T cells from PBMCs. The subset: CD45RA-negative fraction. V usage is TRBV5-4 and J usage is TRBJ2-7; TRBD2 matches at 9 bases. CDR3 amino acids: CASSLDLSGGTYEQYF. The CDR3 DNA sequence: TGTGCCAGCAGCTTGGATTTGAGCGGGGGGACCTACGAGCAGTACTTC.